Included here is one T cell receptor (beta chain) sequence, with context. Treatment here: roughly 19 received Ad26.COV2.S at low or high dose, single or two shots; roughly 5 received placebo; per-sample allocation not given. It was on day 63 after the first vaccine or placebo injection that samples were taken. Sequencing used immunoSEQ multiplex PCR; TCRdb keeps in-frame clones, though not all of them. The sample holds roughly 420,000 clones; approximately 92% are singletons and the top ten take about 2.7%. This entry is derived from a study of Ad26.COV2.S vaccination and SARS-CoV-2 variants. The CDR3 length is 17 residues. Germline loops: CDR1 SGHRS, CDR2 YFSETQ. The ends lost 2 bases at V and 2 bases at J; junction bases unmatched: 7.

Source: peripheral blood, taken in a trial of Ad26.COV2.S vaccine versus placebo. The origin of this receptor is a person aged 18-60 years who received the Ad26.COV2.S COVID-19 vaccine or a placebo. The gene calls are TRBV5-1 and TRBJ1-1; TRBD1 agrees at 12 bases. CDR3 amino acids: CASSFGDRGLGNTEAFF. CDR3 DNA sequence: TGCGCCAGCAGCTTCGGGGACAGGGGGCTGGGAAACACTGAAGCTTTCTTT.